The subject of this entry is one TCR beta chain. Germline V CDR1 and CDR2: SGHRS, YFSETQ. The V and J ends lost 3 bases and 0 bases respectively, with 4 bases between them. CDR3 length: 14 residues. The data originate from a study of T cells in narcolepsy. Clones were sequenced by immunoSEQ multiplex PCR, and TCRdb holds only the in-frame ones, with some missing. Altogether more than 30,000 clones are present, around 83% being singletons, with the ten largest covering roughly 0.68%. The chain recombines TRBV5-1 with TRBJ2-6; no clear D gene. The sequenced sample was memory (CD45RA-) CD4+ T cells from blood. This clonotype originated in a human donor in good health. For the CDR3, the DNA is TGCGCCAGCAGCTCCGCCTCTGGGGCCAACGTCCTGACTTTC. This encodes CASSSASGANVLTF.